These 3 T cell receptor beta chains originate from one sample sequenced in a study of radiotherapy plus CTLA-4 blockade in lung cancer. Method: immunoSEQ multiplex PCR; TCRdb's copy keeps in-frame clones and lacks some. The sample holds 120,000 or so clones, about nine tenths seen once. The material was peripheral blood, obtained from a patient treated with radiotherapy plus ipilimumab. All receptors come from a human donor with non-small cell lung cancer that progressed on radiotherapy plus ipilimumab.

The chain recombines TRBV10-3 with TRBJ2-7; a weak D match, TRBD2 (6 bases). Germline V CDR1 and CDR2: ENHRY, SYGVKD. The CDR3 is made up of 14 amino acids. The V end was cut by 6 bases, the J end by 3 bases, with 15 bases between. The chain's CDR3 is CAIREGRDLYEQYF. The CDR3 DNA reads TGTGCCATCAGGGAGGGCAGGGACCTCTACGAGCAGTACTTC.

V usage is TRBV7-3 and J usage is TRBJ2-6; 9 positions match TRBD2. V trimming: 5 bases; J trimming: 4 bases; junction bases outside the gene matches: 6. The CDR3 has 16 residues. Germline CDR1 is SGHTA and CDR2 is FQGTGA. The CDR3 protein is CASSPIAGVGANVLTF. CDR3 nucleotide sequence: TGTGCCAGCAGCCCTATAGCGGGAGTGGGGGCCAACGTCCTGACTTTC.

The chain recombines TRBV7-8 with TRBJ1-4; perhaps TRBD1 as D (5 bases). Trimming left V 1 base short and J 3 bases short, with 6 bases between. Germline V CDR1 and CDR2: SGHVS, FQNEAQ. CDR3 length equals 14 residues. CDR3: CASSLGGANEKLFF. Here the CDR3 DNA reads TGTGCCAGCAGCTTAGGAGGGGCTAATGAAAAACTGTTTTTT. The variable domain in full, with the rest retrieved from reference TRBV7-8 and TRBJ1-4, is GAGVSQSPRYKVAKRGQDVALRCDPISGHVSLFWYQQALGQGPEFLTYFQNEAQLDKSGLPSDRFFAERPEGSVSTLKIQRTQQEDSAVYLCASSLGGANEKLFFGSGTQLSVL.